This T cell receptor (beta chain) comes out of a study of CXCR3-negative and CXCR3-positive naive CD8 T cells. Study-wide results and caveats: The TRBV-TRBJ usage of naive CXCR3-negative and CXCR3-positive cells was similar, but that of memory cells differed.

5' RACE with UMI labels generated the TRB cDNA libraries. TCRdb re-called the 5' RACE reads; one entry per CDR3 protein, DNA not given. This sample's table has approximately 100,000 distinct CDR3 sequences. About this clonotype: No antigen is known for it.

The sequenced sample consisted of naive CXCR3- CD8+ T cells from blood. The subset denotes: CD45RO-CCR7+CD27+CD95- naive CD8+ T cells lacking CXCR3 (TNR3-). The TCR was taken from a human donor in good health. Some clones in this sample may be carry-over from other donors' samples.

CDR3 in amino acids: CASSPGEAYEQYF. The chain links TRBV7-2 to TRBJ2-7; the TRBD1 assignment by TCRdb is unverifiable without DNA. The CDR3 has 13 amino acids. Per germline, CDR1 SGHTA and CDR2 FQGNSA.